These 21 T cell receptor beta chains share one sample of origin, sequenced in a study of cytomegalovirus exposure and HLA in healthy donors. PCR primers comprised 60 Vbeta and 13 Jbeta primers. Sequenced by immunoSEQ multiplex PCR; TCRdb stores in-frame clones only, minus some. The data contain 110,000 to 150,000 clones, roughly 85% of them seen just once; the ten biggest clones take up 1.7%. Sequencing was done on a sample of PBMCs. These receptors were taken from a woman younger than 45 in good health and CMV-seronegative.

The chain combines TRBV6-1 with TRBJ1-2; the match to TRBD1 covers 10 bases. In germline, CDR1 is MNHNS, CDR2 SASEGT. The trim removed 8 bases at V and 2 bases at J, leaving 5 bases unmatched. This CDR3 has 14 residues. The CDR3: CASGLDRGNYGYTF. CDR3 in DNA: TGTGCCAGCGGACTGGACAGGGGGAACTATGGCTACACCTTC.

This sequence joins TRBV11-2 and TRBJ2-5; TRBD2 might be the D (5 bases). The CDR3 has 17 amino acids. Germline CDR1 reads SGHAT; CDR2 reads FQNNGV. V lost 0 bases and J lost 1, with 15 bases in between. The CDR3 protein is CASSLDPLGRAQETQYF. CDR3 sequence (DNA): TGTGCCAGCAGCTTAGACCCTCTGGGGAGAGCCCAAGAGACCCAGTACTTC.

The gene calls are TRBV6-1 and TRBJ1-2; TRBD1 agrees at 7 bases. Germline V gives CDR1 MNHNS, CDR2 SASEGT. Losses at the gene ends were 0 bases for V and 6 bases for J; bases not matched to a gene: 19. The CDR3 loop spans 19 amino acids. The CDR3 nucleotides are TGTGCCAGCAGTGAAGCCGGGAAAACTAATATACGACAGGGAGATGGCTACACCTTC. It encodes CASSEAGKTNIRQGDGYTF.

This clone has just a few counts. The chain links TRBV2 to TRBJ1-1; D may be TRBD1 (6 bases). Trimming stripped 7 bases from V and 5 bases from J, with 17 bases between. Germline CDR1 SNHLY, CDR2 FYNNEI. CDR3 length: 14 residues. DNA of the CDR3: TGTGCCAGCACCCAGGGAGGGGGAAGTACTGAAGCTTTCTTT. Its translation: CASTQGGGSTEAFF.

The chain uses TRBV2 and TRBJ1-2; D is uncertain. The V gene lost 3 bases and the J gene lost 5 bases, with 7 bases spanning the gap. The germline CDR1 and CDR2 sequences are SNHLY and FYNNEI. The CDR3 extends over 12 amino acids. The CDR3 sequence: CASSEPVYGYTF. The CDR3 DNA reads TGTGCCAGCAGTGAGCCAGTATATGGCTACACCTTC.

This clone was seen a handful of times. The chain links TRBV18 to TRBJ1-4; TRBD1 matches 8 bases. Trimming at V came to 4 bases and at J to 8 bases, leaving 9 bases not matched to a gene. The CDR3 has 15 amino acids. Germline CDR1 KGHSH, CDR2 LQKENI. The CDR3 DNA follows: TGTGCCAGCTCACGCAAGGGACAGGTCAACGAAAAACTGTTTTTT. It is translated as CASSRKGQVNEKLFF.

The chain carries TRBV27 and TRBJ2-6, with 12 positions matching TRBD2. This CDR3 has 16 residues. CDR1 MNHEY and CDR2 SMNVEV come from the germline V gene (reference sequence). The trim removed 10 bases at V and 4 bases at J, leaving 8 bases unmatched. The DNA of the CDR3 is TGTGCCACCCTAGCGGGGGGGCTAGGAGGGGCCAACGTCCTGACTTTC. Translating it yields CATLAGGLGGANVLTF.

The chain employs TRBV9 and TRBJ2-5, with a weak D call TRBD2 (6 bases). CDR3 length: 13 residues. V was clipped by 4 bases and J by 3 bases, with 10 bases between them. CDR1 and CDR2 from the germline V gene are SGDLS and YYNGEE. As DNA, the CDR3 is TGTGCCAGCAGCCCCGGAGGGGAAGAGACCCAGTACTTC. The encoded protein is CASSPGGEETQYF.

The chain carries TRBV11-2 and TRBJ2-1, with 11 nucleotides matching TRBD2. With V trimmed by 0 bases and J by 8 bases, 3 bases remained unmatched. CDR1 is SGHAT and CDR2 is FQNNGV in the germline V gene. The CDR3 is 15 residues long. CDR3 DNA: TGTGCCAGCAGCTTAGAACTAGCGGGGGTACATGAGCAGTTCTTC. It encodes CASSLELAGVHEQFF.

The chain couples TRBV2 to TRBJ2-7; the match to TRBD2 covers 8 bases. CDR1 is SNHLY and CDR2 is FYNNEI in the germline V gene. The CDR3 contains 14 residues. J lost 0 bases, V lost 6 bases, and 4 bases had no gene match. The CDR3: CASRLAAPSYEQYF. The DNA for the CDR3 is TGTGCCAGCAGACTAGCGGCCCCCTCCTACGAGCAGTACTTC. The entire variable domain, with the rest obtained from reference TRBV2 and TRBJ2-7, is as follows: EPEVTQTPSHQVTQMGQEVILRCVPISNHLYFYWYRQILGQKVEFLVSFYNNEISEKSEIFDDQFSVERPDGSNFTLKIRSTKLEDSAMYFCASRLAAPSYEQYFGPGTRLTVT.

The rearrangement uses TRBV5-4 and TRBJ1-1, with D tentatively TRBD1 (6 bases). This CDR3 is 15 amino acids long. Per the germline V gene, CDR1 is SGHNT and CDR2 is YYREEE (reference sequence). The V and J ends lost 4 bases and 4 bases respectively, with 17 bases between them. The chain's CDR3 is CASSVTGIQSTEAFF. CDR3 bases: TGTGCCAGCAGCGTAACAGGGATACAGAGCACTGAAGCTTTCTTT.

The J gene is TRBJ2-3, the V gene TRBV7-8; 11 nucleotides line up with TRBD2. V lost 5 bases to trimming and J lost 0 bases; unmatched junction nucleotides: 16. CDR1 SGHVS and CDR2 FQNEAQ come from the germline V gene. CDR3 length: 20 residues. Written as DNA, the CDR3 is TGTGCCAGCAGCCTTACACGACGTAGCGGGGGGGCCTCTAGCACAGATACGCAGTATTTT. It specifies CASSLTRRSGGASSTDTQYF.

The chain couples TRBV11-2 to TRBJ2-5; TRBD1 might be the D (6 bases). With 2 bases removed from V and 5 bases from J, the gap between germline ends came to 6 bases. CDR1 is SGHAT and CDR2 is FQNNGV in the germline V gene. This CDR3 contains 12 residues. CDR3 in DNA: TGTGCCAGCAGCTTAACAGGGGAGACCCAGTACTTC. Protein: CASSLTGETQYF.

The chain recombines TRBV19 with TRBJ2-7, with TRBD1 matching over 8 bases. Germline CDR1 is LNHDA and CDR2 is SQIVND (reference sequence). J lost 0 bases, V lost 5 bases, and 6 bases had no gene match. The CDR3 length is 15 residues. The DNA for the CDR3 is TGTGCCAGTAGTCTGAGACAGGGGTCCTCCTACGAGCAGTACTTC. Residues: CASSLRQGSSYEQYF.

This sequence joins TRBV5-6 and TRBJ1-2, with a possible D match to TRBD1 (6 bases). Trimming removed 1 base at V and 6 bases at J, with 16 bases between. Germline CDR1 is SGHDT and CDR2 is YYEEEE. This CDR3 has 15 amino acids. The CDR3 reads CASSLSGGAIDGYTF. CDR3 DNA sequence: TGTGCCAGCAGCTTGTCGGGGGGCGCAATCGATGGCTACACCTTC.

This clone was counted between two and nine times. The chain recombines TRBV7-2 with TRBJ2-2; D gene unclear. Per germline, CDR1 SGHTA and CDR2 FQGNSA. This CDR3 has 13 amino acids. V was shortened by 5 bases and J by 7 bases, with 11 bases between the two germline ends. This chain's CDR3 is CASSLPSRGELFF. CDR3 bases: TGTGCCAGCAGCCTACCAAGCCGCGGGGAGCTGTTTTTT.

V and J are TRBV5-5 and TRBJ2-7; the D gene is possibly TRBD2 (6 bases). With 0 bases removed from V and 7 bases from J, the gap between germline ends came to 8 bases. CDR1 is SGHKS and CDR2 is YYEKEE in the germline V gene (reference sequence). The CDR3 runs to 12 residues. The CDR3 loop reads CASSLAGDEQYF. The CDR3 coding sequence is TGTGCCAGCAGCTTGGCGGGGGATGAGCAGTACTTC.

The V and J genes are TRBV7-3 and TRBJ2-2, with D hard to call. The CDR3 contains 13 residues. Germline CDR1 is SGHTA and CDR2 is FQGTGA. Trimming left V 4 bases short and J 10 bases short, with 13 bases between. This CDR3 reads CASSWRRSKELFF. CDR3 coding DNA: TGTGCCAGCAGCTGGAGAAGGTCCAAGGAGCTGTTTTTT.

V gene TRBV6-6 combines with J gene TRBJ2-5; TRBD1 might be the D (6 bases). The CDR3 loop spans 14 amino acids. CDR1 is MNHNY and CDR2 is SVGAGI in the germline V gene (reference sequence). V was pared by 2 bases and J by 3 bases, with 10 bases between. CDR3 protein: CASSYRSGEETQYF. In DNA form, the CDR3 reads TGTGCCAGCAGTTACCGATCAGGGGAAGAGACCCAGTACTTC.

About this clone itself: Other DNA variants within this sample encode the same CDR3. The rearrangement joins TRBV6-5 to TRBJ2-2; no firm D call. The germline V and J ends were trimmed by 6 bases and 1 base, with 3 bases remaining between them. The CDR3 is 12 residues long. CDR1 is MNHEY and CDR2 is SVGAGI in the germline V gene. The CDR3 reads CASSRNTGELFF. The CDR3, as DNA: TGTGCCAGCAGCCGGAACACCGGGGAGCTGTTTTTT.

The genes are TRBV7-3 and TRBJ2-6; tentative D call: TRBD1 (6 bases). Germline V gives CDR1 SGHTA, CDR2 FQGTGA. Trimming took off 2 bases at V and 2 bases at J, with 7 bases between the two ends. There are 15 residues in the CDR3. For the CDR3, the DNA is TGTGCCAGCAGCTTAGGGGGCGCTGGGGCCAACGTCCTGACTTTC. Its translation is CASSLGGAGANVLTF.